The 11 T cell receptor beta chains reported below all come from one sample, sequenced in a study of blood T cell repertoires in COVID-19. Libraries were prepared by immunoSEQ multiplex PCR; TCRdb keeps only in-frame clonotypes and omits some of them. The sample consists of some 130,000 clones, 70% to 80% of them appearing once. The specimen sequenced was peripheral blood. These receptors all come from a man between 60 and 70 years old who had recovered from COVID-19.

This clone was recorded a few times. The V call is TRBV30, the J call TRBJ1-5, with a tentative D call TRBD1 (6 bases). The CDR3 sequence is 13 residues long. Trimming took 2 bases from V and 6 from J, leaving 11 bases between them. Germline V gives CDR1 GTSNPN, CDR2 SVGIG (reference sequence). CDR3 region: CAWSHREGQPQHF. CDR3 coding DNA: TGTGCCTGGAGTCACAGGGAAGGTCAGCCCCAGCATTTT.

The genes are TRBV6-4 and TRBJ2-2; 7 bases fit TRBD2. The CDR3 length is 14 residues. Trimming took 3 bases from V and 6 from J; bases not matched to a gene: 4. The germline V gene has CDR1 MRHNA and CDR2 SNTAGT. The CDR3 bases are TGTGCCAGCAGTGAGGGAGGGTTCGCCGGGGAGCTGTTTTTT. It is translated as CASSEGGFAGELFF.

This chain links TRBV5-6 with TRBJ1-1; D call uncertain. Trimming shortened V by 3 bases and J by 1 base, and 13 bases separated the two germline ends. Germline lookup yields CDR1 SGHDT and CDR2 YYEEEE. The CDR3 totals 15 residues. CDR3 amino acids: CASSYSSPTNTEAFF. The CDR3, as DNA: TGTGCCAGCAGCTACAGCTCCCCCACGAACACTGAAGCTTTCTTT.

The chain carries TRBV30 and TRBJ1-1, with 11 nucleotides matching TRBD1. V lost 3 bases, J lost 7 bases, and 7 bases stayed unmatched. Per germline, CDR1 GTSNPN and CDR2 SVGIG (reference sequence). The CDR3 is made up of 14 amino acids. The CDR3 sequence is CAWSKDRGLDEAFF. The CDR3 DNA is TGTGCCTGGAGCAAGGACAGGGGGCTGGATGAAGCTTTCTTT.

The V gene is TRBV10-3, the J gene TRBJ2-1, with TRBD1 identical over 8 bases. The CDR3 is made up of 15 amino acids. Trimming at V came to 8 bases and at J to 1 base, leaving 7 bases not matched to a gene. In germline, CDR1 is ENHRY, CDR2 SYGVKD. The DNA for the CDR3 is TGTGCCATCGGGACCCAGGGGGCTTCCTACAATGAGCAGTTCTTC. It translates to CAIGTQGASYNEQFF.

The CDR3 coding sequence is TGTGCCAGCAACTTTGGCGGGGGTAGTCATCAGCCCCAGCATTTT. This gives the protein CASNFGGGSHQPQHF. The chain combines TRBV2 with TRBJ1-5; tentative D call: TRBD1 (5 bases). In germline, CDR1 is SNHLY, CDR2 FYNNEI. The CDR3 has 15 residues. Trimming shortened V by 7 bases and J by 5 bases, and 18 bases separated the two germline ends.

This chain connects TRBV29-1 to TRBJ2-7; 8 nucleotides align to TRBD1. V lost 1 base to trimming and J lost 2 bases; unmatched junction nucleotides: 10. This CDR3 has 16 amino acids. Per germline, CDR1 SQVTM and CDR2 ANQGSEA. Here the CDR3 reads CSVEGIRPGQAYEQYF. The CDR3 nucleotides read TGCAGCGTTGAAGGAATTAGGCCGGGACAGGCCTACGAGCAGTACTTC.

The rearrangement links TRBV7-2 to TRBJ2-1; tentative D call: TRBD1 (5 bases). V was pared by 4 bases and J by 8 bases, with 12 bases between. There are 13 residues in the CDR3. Germline values: CDR1 SGHTA, CDR2 FQGNSA. The CDR3 protein is CASSSSGFDEQFF. DNA of the CDR3: TGTGCCAGCAGCTCTTCAGGGTTCGATGAGCAGTTCTTC. Filled out from reference TRBV7-2 and TRBJ2-1, the complete variable domain reads GAGVSQSPSNKVTEKGKDVELRCDPISGHTALYWYRQSLGQGLEFLIYFQGNSAPDKSGLPSDRFSAERTGGSVSTLTIQRTQQEDSAVYLCASSSSGFDEQFFGPGTRLTVL.

The chain is built from TRBV6-5 and TRBJ2-2; a weak D match, TRBD1 (5 bases). CDR1 and CDR2 from the germline V gene are MNHEY and SVGAGI. CDR3 length equals 15 residues. Trimming stripped 2 bases from V and 1 base from J, with 8 bases between. DNA for the CDR3: TGTGCCAGCAGTTACGGCAGGGTGAACACCGGGGAGCTGTTTTTT. Protein product: CASSYGRVNTGELFF.

The J gene is TRBJ1-6, the V gene TRBV28; a possible D gene is TRBD1 (6 bases). CDR1 and CDR2 (germline): MDHEN, SYDVKM. The germline V and J ends were trimmed by 1 base and 9 bases, with 13 bases remaining between them. The CDR3 has 15 residues. CDR3: CASSLYPGAASPLHF. CDR3 coding DNA: TGTGCCAGCAGTTTATATCCAGGGGCGGCTTCACCCCTCCACTTT.

V and J are TRBV3-1 (or the pseudogene TRBV3-2) and TRBJ2-3; no firm D call. The ends were cut back, 1 base at V and 2 bases at J, with 7 bases in the middle. The CDR3 totals 14 residues. Germline V lookup: CDR1 LGHDT, CDR2 YNNKEL (reference sequence). The CDR3 nucleotides read TGTGCCAGCAGCCAAGGGGCAGTCACAGATACGCAGTATTTT. This sequence encodes CASSQGAVTDTQYF.